Listed here are 22 T cell receptor beta chains from one sample, sequenced in a study of identical twins. TCRdb ran MiXCR on the 5' RACE reads and lists one entry per CDR3 protein. The data show roughly 240,000 distinct CDR3 sequences, 7.5% seen once. These records were also assigned to another study, of yellow fever vaccine responses in identical twins.

Sequenced: CD8+ T cells sorted from blood. These receptors all stem from a woman between 18 and 29 years old in good health.

This clonotype was found a few times. This rearrangement joins TRBV20-1 to TRBJ2-1; perhaps TRBD1 as D (6 bases). V was pared by 3 bases and J by 6 bases, with 15 bases between. This CDR3 is built from 14 residues. CDR1 DFQATT and CDR2 SNEGSKA come from the germline V gene (reference sequence). The chain's CDR3 is CSARAQGFTNEQFF. The CDR3 DNA sequence: TGCAGTGCTAGGGCACAGGGATTCACCAATGAGCAGTTCTTC.

The chain employs TRBV7-2 and TRBJ2-7; D gene ambiguous. Per germline, CDR1 SGHTA and CDR2 FQGNSA. Trimming shortened V by 0 bases and J by 0 bases, and 12 bases separated the two germline ends. The length of the CDR3 is 16 residues. The CDR3 coding sequence is TGTGCCAGCAGCTTAGCGGCTCGCGGTTACTCCTACGAGCAGTACTTC. It translates to CASSLAARGYSYEQYF.

The rearrangement uses TRBV9 and TRBJ2-1; D possibly corresponds to TRBD2 (6 bases). V gave up 2 bases and J gave up 5 bases, with 14 bases separating them. The CDR3 spans 15 residues. Germline values: CDR1 SGDLS, CDR2 YYNGEE. CDR3 residues: CASSVRNGGDNEQFF. The CDR3 DNA sequence: TGTGCCAGCAGCGTTAGGAACGGAGGGGACAATGAGCAGTTCTTC. Full variable domain (rest looked up from reference TRBV9 and TRBJ2-1): DSGVTQTPKHLITATGQRVTLRCSPRSGDLSVYWYQQSLDQGLQFLIQYYNGEERAKGNILERFSAQQFPDLHSELNLSSLELGDSALYFCASSVRNGGDNEQFFGPGTRLTVL.

J is TRBJ2-5 and V is TRBV28; D is tentatively TRBD1 or TRBD2 (5 bases each). From germline, CDR1 is MDHEN and CDR2 SYDVKM. The V gene lost 4 bases and the J gene lost 2 bases, with 8 bases spanning the gap. The CDR3 is 13 residues long. The CDR3 DNA reads TGTGCCAGCAGTTGGGACCCGCAAGAGACCCAGTACTTC. Its translation is CASSWDPQETQYF.

The chain links TRBV14 to TRBJ2-2, with D perhaps TRBD2 (5 bases). V was pared by 0 bases and J by 4 bases, with 15 bases between. The CDR3 is made up of 17 amino acids. The germline gives CDR1 SGHDN, CDR2 FVKESK. CDR3 sequence (DNA): TGTGCCAGCAGCCAAGATCAAGCTAGTCGGGGCACCGGGGAGCTGTTTTTT. The encoded protein is CASSQDQASRGTGELFF.

This clonotype was picked up many times. V is TRBV2 and J is TRBJ2-1; D unresolved. This CDR3 region has 12 residues. CDR1 is SNHLY and CDR2 is FYNNEI in the germline V gene. Trimming left V 1 base short and J 6 bases short, with 4 bases between. The DNA of the CDR3 is TGTGCCAGCAGTGAAGAGGGCAATGAGCAGTTCTTC. It is translated as CASSEEGNEQFF.

CDR3 protein: CASSLGGGLDGYTF. For the CDR3, the DNA is TGTGCCAGCAGCCTAGGAGGGGGATTGGATGGCTACACCTTC. This chain joins TRBV27 and TRBJ1-2; the D gene is possibly TRBD1 (6 bases). V was pared by 6 bases and J by 6 bases, with 17 bases between. CDR1 is MNHEY and CDR2 is SMNVEV in the germline V gene (reference sequence). This CDR3 is built from 14 residues.

The chain has TRBV20-1 and TRBJ1-1; D is unresolved. Germline V lookup: CDR1 DFQATT, CDR2 SNEGSKA (reference sequence). The CDR3 is 15 residues long. V was trimmed by 6 bases and J by 0 bases, leaving 17 bases between them. CDR3: CSAKRVHSLNTEAFF. Here the CDR3 DNA reads TGCAGTGCGAAGAGGGTTCACAGCTTGAACACTGAAGCTTTCTTT.

This clonotype occurred a few times. V gene TRBV7-9 combines with J gene TRBJ1-1, with D unresolved. Germline CDR1 SEHNR, CDR2 FQNEAQ (reference sequence). V lost 3 bases and J 7 bases, leaving 6 bases between the germline ends. The CDR3 has 11 amino acids. In DNA, the CDR3 is TGTGCCAGCAGCTTTACGGTTGAAGCTTTCTTT. Its translation is CASSFTVEAFF.

This clonotype has only a few counts. The chain couples TRBV6-4 to TRBJ2-1; tentatively, D is TRBD2 (5 bases). CDR1 is MRHNA, CDR2 SNTAGT, per germline. The CDR3 is 15 amino acids. V lost 8 bases, J lost 4 bases, and 18 bases lay in between. CDR3 DNA sequence: TGTGCCAGCTCCCTCCAAGCGGAGCCTTACAATGAGCAGTTCTTC. Protein product: CASSLQAEPYNEQFF.

There are a few counts of this clonotype. The rearrangement links TRBV2 to TRBJ2-7; D is possibly TRBD1 (5 bases). Germline CDR1 is SNHLY and CDR2 is FYNNEI. CDR3 length: 12 amino acids. V gave up 3 bases and J gave up 6 bases, with 9 bases separating them. Here the CDR3 DNA reads TGTGCCAGCAGTGATCTCAGGGCCGAGCAGTACTTC. Translation: CASSDLRAEQYF.

The J gene is TRBJ1-1, the V gene TRBV11-2; TRBD1 aligns across 8 bases. The CDR3 is 14 amino acids. Germline trimming cut 0 bases from V and 4 bases from J; bases unmatched to any gene: 1. Germline CDR1 is SGHAT and CDR2 is FQNNGV. CDR3 sequence: CASSLEDRGTEAFF. The CDR3 region has the DNA TGTGCCAGCAGCTTAGAAGACAGGGGCACTGAAGCTTTCTTT.

This clonotype was counted ten times or more. One junction end does not reproduce the germline sequence, and a read error may be involved. The V and J genes are TRBV9 and TRBJ2-7; 7 bases match TRBD1. Per germline, CDR1 SGDLS and CDR2 YYNGEE. The CDR3 has 13 amino acids. Here the CDR3 DNA reads TGCGCCAGCAGCCCAGGGGGTGGCTACGAGCAGTACTTC. Encoded protein: CASSPGGGYEQYF.

This clonotype was recorded a few times. This chain connects TRBV28 to TRBJ2-2, with D possibly matching TRBD1 (5 bases). CDR3 length equals 16 residues. V lost 8 bases, J lost 6 bases, and 22 bases lay in between. Germline-derived CDR1 and CDR2 are MDHEN and SYDVKM. The CDR3 DNA reads as TGTGCCAGCCGCTCCATCCCCCTCGTGGGGCCCGGGGAGCTGTTTTTT. Amino acid sequence: CASRSIPLVGPGELFF.

At least ten counts were recorded for this clonotype. This chain connects TRBV27 to TRBJ2-7, with TRBD1 matching 7 bases. V lost 2 bases and J lost 4; bases outside the gene matches: 2. This CDR3 has 13 residues. Germline V gene data show CDR1 as MNHEY and CDR2 as SMNVEV (reference sequence). CDR3 coding DNA: TGTGCCAGCAGTTTAAGGGACAGTTACGAGCAGTACGTC. Encoded protein: CASSLRDSYEQYV.

The CDR3 region has the DNA TGTGCCGCCCGGACTAGCGGAGAAGAGACCCAGTACTTC. It specifies CAARTSGEETQYF. This chain links TRBV7-9 with TRBJ2-5; 10 bases fit TRBD2. CDR1 is SEHNR and CDR2 is FQNEAQ in the germline V gene (reference sequence). V lost 11 bases and J lost 3; bases outside the gene matches: 6. This CDR3 comprises 13 residues.

There are many counts of this clonotype. The chain carries TRBV20-1 and TRBJ2-2; 9 bases match TRBD2. Unmatched junction bases numbered 10, after V lost 4 bases and J lost 4 bases. The CDR3 contains 16 residues. The germline V gene has CDR1 DFQATT and CDR2 SNEGSKA (reference sequence). The CDR3: CSATPRTSDFTGELFF. In DNA form, the CDR3 reads TGCAGTGCTACCCCACGGACTAGCGATTTCACCGGGGAGCTGTTTTTT.

The chain uses TRBV12-3 or TRBV12-4 and TRBJ2-1; 9 bases fit TRBD1. This CDR3 contains 16 residues. V was pared by 3 bases and J by 7 bases, with 10 bases of the junction left unmatched. CDR3 sequence: CASSFSDRGFINEQFF. For the CDR3, the DNA is TGTGCCAGCAGTTTTTCGGACAGGGGCTTTATAAATGAGCAGTTCTTC.

This clonotype has a count of ten or more. The chain has TRBV27 and TRBJ2-2; D call uncertain. Germline-derived CDR1 and CDR2 are MNHEY and SMNVEV (reference sequence). This CDR3 has 14 amino acids. Trimming stripped 3 bases from V and 7 bases from J, with 12 bases between. CDR3: CASSFGLKIGELFF. CDR3 DNA: TGTGCCAGCAGTTTTGGGTTGAAGATCGGGGAGCTGTTTTTT.

This clonotype was recorded many times. This chain connects TRBV12-3 or TRBV12-4 to TRBJ1-6, with D tentatively TRBD1 (6 bases). CDR3 size: 16 residues. V lost 7 bases, J lost 7 bases, and 20 bases lay in between. The CDR3 reads CASILELGHPNSPLHF. The DNA of the CDR3 is TGTGCCAGCATCTTAGAACTGGGACACCCCAATTCACCCCTCCACTTT.

The rearrangement links TRBV27 to TRBJ2-1, with D possibly matching TRBD1 (5 bases). Germline V CDR1 and CDR2: MNHEY, SMNVEV (reference sequence). The CDR3 has 16 residues. With 2 bases removed from V and 5 bases from J, the gap between germline ends came to 16 bases. The CDR3 DNA reads TGTGCCAGCAGTTTAAGTCCACCAGGGCCCCACAATGAGCAGTTCTTC. It is translated as CASSLSPPGPHNEQFF.

This clonotype appeared a few times. The chain employs TRBV10-3 and TRBJ2-1, with D perhaps matching TRBD1 (6 bases). Germline V gene sequence: CDR1 ENHRY, CDR2 SYGVKD. The V end was cut by 6 bases, the J end by 8 bases, with 20 bases between. The CDR3 is 15 residues long. The chain's CDR3 is CAISVRTEKGDEQFF. The CDR3 region has the DNA TGTGCCATCAGCGTTCGGACAGAGAAGGGGGATGAGCAGTTCTTC.